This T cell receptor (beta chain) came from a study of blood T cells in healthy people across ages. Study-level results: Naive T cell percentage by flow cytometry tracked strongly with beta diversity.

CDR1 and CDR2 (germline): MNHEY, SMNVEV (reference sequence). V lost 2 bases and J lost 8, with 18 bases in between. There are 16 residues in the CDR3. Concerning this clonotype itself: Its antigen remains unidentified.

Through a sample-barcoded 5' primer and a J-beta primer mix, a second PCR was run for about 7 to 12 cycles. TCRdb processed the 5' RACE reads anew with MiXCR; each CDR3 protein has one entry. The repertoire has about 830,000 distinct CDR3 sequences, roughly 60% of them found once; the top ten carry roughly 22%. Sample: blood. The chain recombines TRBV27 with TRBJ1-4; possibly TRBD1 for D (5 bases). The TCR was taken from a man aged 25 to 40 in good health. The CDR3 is CASSLEGHRRGEKLFF. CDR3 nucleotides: TGTGCCAGCAGTTTAGAAGGTCACAGGCGGGGCGAAAAACTGTTTTTT. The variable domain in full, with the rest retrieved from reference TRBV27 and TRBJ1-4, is EAQVTQNPRYLITVTGKKLTVTCSQNMNHEYMSWYRQDPGLGLRQIYYSMNVEVTDKGDVPEGYKVSRKEKRNFPLILESPSPNQTSLYFCASSLEGHRRGEKLFFGSGTQLSVL.